In this sample, the clone carrying this T cell receptor (beta chain) turned up once. Its antigen is not known. The study made its TCR cDNA through 5'RACE template switching. That step introduced a universal primer site along with UMIs. TCRdb called the 5' RACE reads again in MiXCR, with one record for every CDR3 protein. The repertoire consists of 100,000 to 150,000 distinct CDR3 sequences, with roughly 8.2% occurring once and the leading ten covering around 40%. The V gene lost 3 bases and the J gene lost 5 bases, with 13 bases spanning the gap. Per the germline V gene, CDR1 is LGHNT and CDR2 is FRNRAP. The CDR3 contains 14 residues. The source of the sample is a study of T cells after yellow fever vaccination. Study overall: SMART-Seq v4 Ultra Low Input served to prepare low-cell-number fractions. Study observations and caveats: Most primary-vaccination clones recurred post-booster (approximately 96% CD4, just over 85% CD8). The secondary response showed a weaker magnitude and a faster peak, day 5 versus 15.

The TCR was taken from a man between 18 and 35 years old who received the YFV17D yellow fever vaccine. Sequenced material: CD8+ T cells sorted from PBMCs, taken on the day of the yellow fever booster vaccination. The chain recombines TRBV12-5 with TRBJ1-1; D gene ambiguous. DNA for the CDR3: TGTGCTAGTGGTTTTATGTCCAAGGCGACTGAAGCTTTCTTT. Encoded protein: CASGFMSKATEAFF.